The 31 T cell receptor beta chains below were found in one sample sequenced in a study of blood T cell repertoires in COVID-19. Repertoires were generated with immunoSEQ multiplex PCR, while TCRdb's copy carries only in-frame clones and drops some. The sample carries 250,000 or so clones, approximately 90% recorded once. Material: peripheral blood. The receptor set was obtained from a woman in her twenties or thirties with COVID-19, enrolled during active disease.

This clone turned up a few times. The chain recombines TRBV28 with TRBJ1-2; tentatively, D is TRBD1 (5 bases). The CDR3 spans 12 residues. Trimming took 3 bases from V and 7 from J, leaving 9 bases between them. Germline-derived CDR1 and CDR2 are MDHEN and SYDVKM. As DNA, the CDR3 is TGTGCCAGCAGTTTGGGGCGTTCTGGCTACACCTTC. Residues: CASSLGRSGYTF.

CDR3: CASSSGTGGSYEQYV. CDR3 DNA sequence: TGTGCCAGCAGTTCGGGGACAGGGGGCTCCTACGAGCAGTACGTC. The chain recombines TRBV6-5 with TRBJ2-7; 11 nucleotides line up with TRBD1. After removal of 4 bases from V and 0 bases from J, the junction contained 2 bases not matched to a gene. Germline V lookup: CDR1 MNHEY, CDR2 SVGAGI. This CDR3 region has 15 residues.

The chain combines TRBV6-2 or TRBV6-3 with TRBJ2-3; 9 nucleotides align to TRBD2. J was trimmed by 6 bases and V by 4 bases; bases with no gene match: 11. Germline-derived CDR1 and CDR2 are MNHEY and SVGEGT. The CDR3 length is 16 residues. CDR3 coding DNA: TGTGCCAGCAGTTCAGCTAGCGGGACCACCGCGGATACGCAGTATTTT. This sequence encodes CASSSASGTTADTQYF.

The chain has TRBV20-1 and TRBJ2-3; a weak D match, TRBD2 (5 bases). The CDR3 covers 13 residues. Trimming took off 3 bases at V and 4 bases at J, with 11 bases between the two ends. The germline V gene encodes CDR1 DFQATT and CDR2 SNEGSKA (reference sequence). DNA for the CDR3: TGCAGTGCTAGTGGGAGCTCCGCAGATACGCAGTATTTT. Protein sequence: CSASGSSADTQYF.

The V gene is TRBV5-1, the J gene TRBJ2-5; 10 bases are shared with TRBD2. V dropped 0 bases and J dropped 3; count of bases not matched to a gene: 5. Per germline, CDR1 SGHRS and CDR2 YFSETQ. This CDR3 is 16 amino acids long. In DNA form, the CDR3 reads TGCGCCAGCAGCTTGGCGTCTAGCGGGGGTGAAGAGACCCAGTACTTC. The encoded protein is CASSLASSGGEETQYF.

The CDR3 bases are TGTGCCAGCAGCACAAAACGGGGTCTCTACAATGAGCAGTTCTTC. Amino acid sequence: CASSTKRGLYNEQFF. The chain has TRBV14 and TRBJ2-1; weak D call: TRBD2 (5 bases). From germline, CDR1 is SGHDN and CDR2 FVKESK. The CDR3 contains 15 residues. V lost 5 bases and J lost 3, with 14 bases in between.

This sequence joins TRBV4-1 and TRBJ2-7; D might be TRBD1 (6 bases). CDR3 size: 17 residues. Trimming pared 4 bases from V and 0 bases from J, leaving 19 bases between. CDR1 and CDR2 (germline): MGHRA, YSYEKL. The chain's CDR3 is CASSLAPRTVSSYEQYF. In nucleotides, the CDR3 is TGCGCCAGCAGCCTCGCCCCCCGGACAGTAAGCTCCTACGAGCAGTACTTC.

J is TRBJ1-2 and V is TRBV4-3, with 9 nucleotides matching TRBD1. Germline CDR1 and CDR2: LGHNA and YSLEER. The CDR3 has 13 residues. V was pared by 4 bases and J by 6 bases, with 3 bases of the junction left unmatched. CDR3 loop: CASSPRTGDGYTF. The DNA of the CDR3 is TGCGCCAGCAGCCCCCGGACAGGGGATGGCTACACCTTC.

CDR3 in amino acids: CASSPGQGSYEQYF. The CDR3 DNA sequence: TGTGCCAGCTCACCCGGACAGGGGTCCTACGAGCAGTACTTC. This chain joins TRBV18 and TRBJ2-7; 9 bases are a match to TRBD1. CDR1 and CDR2 (germline): KGHSH, LQKENI. With V trimmed by 3 bases and J by 1 base, 1 base remained unmatched. This CDR3 region has 14 residues.

The genes are TRBV19 and TRBJ1-1, with 11 bases that match TRBD1. The CDR3 has 15 residues. CDR1 LNHDA and CDR2 SQIVND come from the germline V gene (reference sequence). Trimming cost V 2 bases and J 6 bases; bases outside gene matches: 5. The CDR3 reads CASSITPGQGAEAFF. The CDR3 DNA is TGTGCCAGTAGTATAACCCCGGGACAGGGGGCTGAAGCTTTCTTT.

The chain couples TRBV5-4 to TRBJ2-7; tentative D call: TRBD2 (6 bases). The CDR3 is made up of 13 amino acids. The germline V gene encodes CDR1 SGHNT and CDR2 YYREEE (reference sequence). V gave up 2 bases and J gave up 2 bases, with 8 bases separating them. The CDR3 DNA reads as TGTGCCAGCAGCTTTTGGGGGGCCTACGAGCAGTACTTC. Encoded protein: CASSFWGAYEQYF.

The chain carries TRBV28 and TRBJ2-2; 8 bases line up with TRBD1. CDR3 size: 14 residues. Per germline, CDR1 MDHEN and CDR2 SYDVKM. The V gene end was trimmed by 5 bases and the J gene end by 6 bases; junction bases not matched to a gene: 5. The CDR3 loop is CASSEDRDAGELFF. The DNA of the CDR3 is TGTGCCAGCAGTGAGGACAGGGATGCCGGGGAGCTGTTTTTT.

This clone was counted a few times. The chain uses TRBV29-1 and TRBJ1-2, with D possibly being TRBD1 (5 bases). Between the trimmed V and J ends, which lost 4 bases and 7 bases, there was a span of 16 bases. Germline V CDR1 and CDR2: SQVTM, ANQGSEA. This CDR3 region has 13 residues. CDR3 region: CSVVTVSGAGYTF. DNA of the CDR3: TGCAGCGTTGTGACGGTCAGCGGGGCTGGCTACACCTTC.

The chain couples TRBV18 to TRBJ1-6, with D perhaps matching TRBD1 (6 bases). Trimming cost V 3 bases and J 1 base, with 10 bases left between them. Germline values: CDR1 KGHSH, CDR2 LQKENI. CDR3 size: 16 residues. The CDR3 loop reads CASSPTGFSYNSPLHF. CDR3 nucleotide sequence: TGTGCCAGCTCACCGACAGGTTTTTCCTATAATTCACCCCTCCACTTT.

The rearrangement joins TRBV30 to TRBJ2-7, with TRBD2 as a possible D gene (5 bases). The V end was cut by 0 bases, the J end by 3 bases, with 15 bases between. There are 15 residues in the CDR3. The germline V gene has CDR1 GTSNPN and CDR2 SVGIG (reference sequence). The CDR3: CAWSVSGKGNYEQYV. CDR3 coding DNA: TGTGCCTGGAGTGTATCGGGAAAGGGAAACTACGAGCAGTACGTC.

The J gene is TRBJ2-5, the V gene TRBV5-6; 12 bases match TRBD2. The CDR3 covers 17 residues. The J segment lost 5 bases and the V segment lost 0 bases, leaving 8 bases of the junction unmatched. Germline V gene data show CDR1 as SGHDT and CDR2 as YYEEEE. The DNA of the CDR3 is TGTGCCAGCAGCTTGGAGGCTAGCGGGGGGGAATCGGAGACCCAGTACTTC. Translation: CASSLEASGGESETQYF.

J is TRBJ2-1 and V is TRBV5-5, with TRBD1 matching over 9 bases. Germline V gives CDR1 SGHKS, CDR2 YYEKEE (reference sequence). V trimming: 4 bases; J trimming: 9 bases; junction bases outside the gene matches: 11. CDR3 length equals 15 residues. CDR3 region: CASSQRTGEGSEQFF. In DNA form, the CDR3 reads TGTGCCAGCAGCCAGAGGACAGGGGAGGGCAGTGAGCAGTTCTTC.

The rearrangement uses TRBV15 and TRBJ1-2, with 11 bases fitting TRBD1. With V trimmed by 1 base and J by 6 bases, 1 base remained unmatched. This CDR3 contains 14 residues. Germline-derived CDR1 and CDR2 are LNHNV and YYDKDF (reference sequence). The CDR3 loop is CATSRVGQGDGYTF. In DNA, the CDR3 is TGTGCCACCAGCAGAGTGGGACAGGGGGATGGCTACACCTTC.

The rearrangement joins TRBV12-5 to TRBJ2-1; D is undetermined. Trimming took off 5 bases at V and 8 bases at J, with 16 bases between the two ends. Germline V lookup: CDR1 LGHNT, CDR2 FRNRAP. CDR3 length equals 14 residues. This chain's CDR3 is CASGATYSADEQFF. The CDR3 region has the DNA TGTGCTAGTGGTGCCACCTATTCGGCGGATGAGCAGTTCTTC.

The V gene is TRBV13, the J gene TRBJ2-3, with TRBD2 matching over 11 bases. The CDR3 is 14 residues long. Germline lookup yields CDR1 PRHDT and CDR2 FYEKMQ (reference sequence). V shed 8 bases, J shed 4 bases, and the junction held 5 bases outside the gene matches. The CDR3 sequence: CASGILAGADTQYF. The CDR3 DNA follows: TGTGCCAGCGGCATACTAGCGGGAGCAGATACGCAGTATTTT.

The V and J genes are TRBV29-1 and TRBJ2-5; 10 bases align to TRBD1. CDR1 is SQVTM, CDR2 ANQGSEA, per germline. The CDR3 consists of 14 residues. Trimming removed 4 bases from V and 4 bases from J; junction bases left unmatched: 6. CDR3 DNA: TGCAGCGTTGGACAGGGGGCGTACGGAGAGACCCAGTACTTC. Amino acids: CSVGQGAYGETQYF.

The table lists this clone with a few counts. V gene TRBV5-4 combines with J gene TRBJ1-1, with D hard to call. CDR3 length equals 14 residues. CDR1 is SGHNT, CDR2 YYREEE, per germline (reference sequence). V was clipped by 2 bases and J by 0 bases, with 8 bases between them. Here the CDR3 reads CASSLRYMNTEAFF. The CDR3 coding sequence is TGTGCCAGCAGCTTAAGATACATGAACACTGAAGCTTTCTTT.

This rearrangement joins TRBV14 to TRBJ2-1; D possibly corresponds to TRBD2 (6 bases). This CDR3 is built from 16 residues. Germline loops: CDR1 SGHDN, CDR2 FVKESK. V was pared by 2 bases and J by 2 bases, with 13 bases between. The CDR3 nucleotides are TGTGCCAGCAGCCAAAATCGGGGGTCCACCTACAATGAGCAGTTCTTC. It is translated as CASSQNRGSTYNEQFF.

The DNA of the CDR3 is TGTGCCAGCAGTTACTCGAAGCGGGATGGCTACACCTTC. Protein product: CASSYSKRDGYTF. The chain recombines TRBV6-5 with TRBJ1-2; D not resolved. Trimming took off 0 bases at V and 6 bases at J, with 8 bases between the two ends. This CDR3 has 13 amino acids. Per the germline V gene, CDR1 is MNHEY and CDR2 is SVGAGI.

This chain connects TRBV7-2 to TRBJ2-1; 9 positions match TRBD2. Trimming took 5 bases from V and 7 from J; bases not matched to a gene: 6. The germline V gene has CDR1 SGHTA and CDR2 FQGNSA. CDR3 length: 14 residues. The CDR3: CASSAGLASNEQFF. CDR3 sequence (DNA): TGTGCCAGCAGCGCAGGACTAGCGTCTAATGAGCAGTTCTTC.

The rearrangement links TRBV30 to TRBJ2-3; D gene ambiguous. Germline V gene lookup returns CDR1 GTSNPN and CDR2 SVGIG (reference sequence). Trimming cost V 0 bases and J 5 bases, with 6 bases left between them. The CDR3 has 12 amino acids. The CDR3 here is CAWSVQRDTQYF. The CDR3 coding sequence is TGTGCCTGGAGTGTACAACGAGATACGCAGTATTTT.

V is TRBV10-1 and J is TRBJ1-5; D may be TRBD1 (6 bases). Per the germline V gene, CDR1 is WNHNN and CDR2 is SYGVQD (reference sequence). The germline V and J ends were trimmed by 4 bases and 6 bases, with 16 bases remaining between them. The CDR3 runs 15 residues. CDR3 residues: CASSGEGGAGQPQHF. Here the CDR3 DNA reads TGCGCCAGCAGTGGCGAGGGGGGGGCAGGTCAGCCCCAGCATTTT.

This rearrangement joins TRBV19 to TRBJ1-2; D call uncertain. Trimming shortened V by 6 bases and J by 1 base, and 21 bases separated the two germline ends. The CDR3 spans 17 residues. Germline-derived CDR1 and CDR2 are LNHDA and SQIVND (reference sequence). The DNA of the CDR3 is TGTGCCAGTAGAGATCTCTCTCGGGTCTGGAGTAACTATGGCTACACCTTC. Its protein is CASRDLSRVWSNYGYTF.

The chain links TRBV18 to TRBJ1-1; TRBD1 agrees at 10 bases. Germline values: CDR1 KGHSH, CDR2 LQKENI. The CDR3 loop spans 15 amino acids. The junction had 5 bases not matched to a gene; V was cut back by 2 bases and J by 5 bases. This chain's CDR3 is CASSPLRDRGTEAFF. The CDR3 nucleotides read TGTGCCAGCTCACCATTGCGGGACAGGGGTACTGAAGCTTTCTTT.

The gene calls are TRBV5-4 and TRBJ2-5, with TRBD2 matching 8 bases. Germline loops: CDR1 SGHNT, CDR2 YYREEE (reference sequence). The CDR3 loop spans 15 amino acids. V gave up 2 bases and J gave up 2 bases; unmatched junction bases: 5. CDR3 sequence (DNA): TGTGCCAGCAGCTTAACTAGCGGAAGACAAGAGACCCAGTACTTC. Translating gives CASSLTSGRQETQYF.

This chain uses TRBV7-6 with TRBJ2-1; TRBD2 matches 9 bases. Germline V gene data show CDR1 as SGHVS and CDR2 as FNYEAQ. This CDR3 comprises 16 residues. With V trimmed by 0 bases and J by 8 bases, 8 bases remained unmatched. CDR3 in DNA: TGTGCCAGCAGCTTAGCGGGACTAGCTCTGTCTGATGAGCAGTTCTTC. It specifies CASSLAGLALSDEQFF.